This passage covers 28 T cell receptor beta chains from one sample sequenced in a study of control samples from healthy donors and cancer patients. TCRdb's copy holds only in-frame clones and misses some; the assay was immunoSEQ multiplex PCR. The sample contains about 89,000 clones, more than 75% of which appear only once. Sequenced: blood. The receptors shown here come from a man aged 25 to 40 in good health.

This rearrangement joins TRBV4-2 to TRBJ2-2; possibly TRBD1 for D (7 bases). The CDR3 sequence is 15 residues long. The V and J ends lost 4 bases and 8 bases respectively, with 17 bases between them. CDR1 and CDR2 (germline): LGHNA, YNFKEQ. The CDR3 coding sequence is TGTGCCAGCAGCCCAGGCGGGACAGCCGAGGGGGAGCTGTTTTTT. Translating it yields CASSPGGTAEGELFF.

The chain joins TRBV19 to TRBJ1-2; 7 positions match TRBD1. Germline loops: CDR1 LNHDA, CDR2 SQIVND (reference sequence). There are 14 residues in the CDR3. The V gene end was trimmed by 5 bases and the J gene end by 4 bases; junction bases not matched to a gene: 7. CDR3 sequence (DNA): TGTGCCAGTAGTGCACAGGGGTCTAGCTATGGCTACACCTTC. Protein: CASSAQGSSYGYTF. Full variable domain (rest looked up from reference TRBV19 and TRBJ1-2): DGGITQSPKYLFRKEGQNVTLSCEQNLNHDAMYWYRQDPGQGLRLIYYSQIVNDFQKGDIAEGYSVSREKKESFPLTVTSAQKNPTAFYLCASSAQGSSYGYTFGSGTRLTVV.

The gene calls are TRBV3-1 (or the pseudogene TRBV3-2) and TRBJ1-1; a weak D match, TRBD1 (5 bases). This CDR3 has 17 residues. The germline gives CDR1 LGHDT, CDR2 YNNKEL (reference sequence). Trimming pared 4 bases from V and 0 bases from J, leaving 18 bases between. CDR3 DNA sequence: TGTGCCAGCAGCCGTTTCTCCGGGGGGATCATGAACACTGAAGCTTTCTTT. Amino acid sequence: CASSRFSGGIMNTEAFF.

Comment on this clone: Different DNA sequences within this sample yield the same CDR3. The DNA for the CDR3 is TGTGCCAGCAGTTACTCGGGGGGTGGAGGCTACACCTTC. It encodes CASSYSGGGGYTF. The V gene is TRBV6-5, the J gene TRBJ1-2; weak D call: TRBD1 (5 bases). Trimming left V 0 bases short and J 8 bases short, with 10 bases between. This CDR3 has 13 residues. Germline V CDR1 and CDR2: MNHEY, SVGAGI.

The chain uses TRBV9 and TRBJ2-3, with 14 bases aligning to TRBD2. The CDR3 is 18 amino acids. V lost 4 bases to trimming and J lost 0 bases; unmatched junction nucleotides: 7. Germline values: CDR1 SGDLS, CDR2 YYNGEE. CDR3 in DNA: TGTGCCAGCAGCTCGGGACTAGCGGGGGTTGGTAGCACAGATACGCAGTATTTT. It specifies CASSSGLAGVGSTDTQYF.

CDR3 residues: CASSDPGTYTNYGYTF. In DNA, the CDR3 is TGTGCCAGCAGCGACCCAGGGACTTATACTAACTATGGCTACACCTTC. The V call is TRBV9, the J call TRBJ1-2; perhaps TRBD1 as D (5 bases). V lost 3 bases to trimming and J lost 0 bases, with 15 bases between them. The germline V gene encodes CDR1 SGDLS and CDR2 YYNGEE. This CDR3 has 16 residues.

The chain is built from TRBV5-1 and TRBJ2-2; 8 positions agree with TRBD2. CDR1 SGHRS and CDR2 YFSETQ come from the germline V gene. The CDR3 contains 14 residues. The V segment lost 4 bases and the J segment 8 bases; nucleotides outside the gene matches: 7. This CDR3 reads CASSPGGAAGELFF. The CDR3 DNA follows: TGCGCCAGCAGCCCCGGGGGGGCGGCTGGGGAGCTGTTTTTT.

This clone was observed a few times. The CDR3 DNA sequence: TGTGCCAGCAGCCAAGAGGGCACTGGAAACACCATATATTTT. As protein: CASSQEGTGNTIYF. V and J are TRBV3-1 (or the pseudogene TRBV3-2) and TRBJ1-3; D unresolved. V dropped 0 bases and J dropped 2 bases, with 5 bases sitting between them. The CDR3 has 14 residues. Germline V gene data show CDR1 as LGHDT and CDR2 as YNNKEL (reference sequence).

The rearrangement links TRBV12-3 or TRBV12-4 to TRBJ2-7, with a tentative D call TRBD1 (6 bases). The V and J ends lost 4 bases and 8 bases respectively, with 15 bases between them. The CDR3 contains 13 residues. CDR3: CASSSQGITKQYV. CDR3 DNA sequence: TGTGCCAGCAGTTCACAGGGTATTACGAAGCAGTACGTC.

The genes are TRBV6-5 and TRBJ1-3, with D hard to call. With 5 bases removed from V and 0 bases from J, the gap between germline ends came to 11 bases. CDR3 size: 15 residues. Germline CDR1 and CDR2: MNHEY and SVGAGI. CDR3 sequence reads: CASSLTGNSGNTIYF. CDR3 nucleotide sequence: TGTGCCAGCAGTCTTACGGGGAACTCTGGAAACACCATATATTTT.

The chain is built from TRBV11-1 and TRBJ2-7; the match to TRBD2 covers 9 bases. The CDR3 totals 15 residues. The junction had 5 bases not matched to a gene; V was cut back by 2 bases and J by 3 bases. Looked up from germline, CDR1 is SGHAT and CDR2 is FQDESV (reference sequence). CDR3 in amino acids: CASSLRDSGGYEQYV. The DNA of the CDR3 is TGTGCCAGCAGCTTACGGGATAGCGGGGGCTACGAGCAGTACGTC.

The V call is TRBV5-1, the J call TRBJ2-3; TRBD2 aligns across 8 bases. Losses at the gene ends were 4 bases for V and 2 bases for J; bases not matched to a gene: 3. Germline loops: CDR1 SGHRS, CDR2 YFSETQ. The CDR3 is 14 amino acids. Here the CDR3 DNA reads TGCGCCAGCAGCAAGGGACTAGTCACAGATACGCAGTATTTT. It translates to CASSKGLVTDTQYF.

The chain employs TRBV11-2 and TRBJ2-4; D unclear. Trimming cost V 2 bases and J 5 bases, with 10 bases left between them. The CDR3 is made up of 14 amino acids. CDR1 and CDR2 from the germline V gene are SGHAT and FQNNGV. CDR3 coding DNA: TGTGCCAGCAGCTTACCCAAGGCCCAAAACATTCAGTACTTC. It yields the protein CASSLPKAQNIQYF.

This chain connects TRBV5-1 to TRBJ2-3; a possible D gene is TRBD2 (5 bases). The germline gives CDR1 SGHRS, CDR2 YFSETQ. The CDR3 totals 16 residues. The V end was cut by 4 bases, the J end by 0 bases, with 15 bases between. The CDR3 nucleotides read TGCGCCAGCAGCCGAACTAGTAGGGTCAGCACAGATACGCAGTATTTT. It encodes CASSRTSRVSTDTQYF.

This chain connects TRBV30 to TRBJ2-3; TRBD2 might be the D (5 bases). V was clipped by 3 bases and J by 1 base, with 11 bases between them. Germline values: CDR1 GTSNPN, CDR2 SVGIG (reference sequence). This CDR3 is built from 14 residues. CDR3 protein: CAWSGGSGTDTQYF. The CDR3 DNA sequence: TGTGCCTGGAGCGGAGGCAGTGGCACAGATACGCAGTATTTT.

A single count supports this clone. The chain joins TRBV28 to TRBJ1-4, with D hard to call. The CDR3 runs 14 residues. V lost 4 bases and J lost 5, with 11 bases in between. CDR1 is MDHEN and CDR2 is SYDVKM in the germline V gene. This CDR3 is CASSSPQLNEKLFF. DNA of the CDR3: TGTGCCAGCAGTTCACCCCAGTTAAATGAAAAACTGTTTTTT.

This rearrangement joins TRBV4-1 to TRBJ2-5; TRBD2 agrees at 8 bases. CDR1 is MGHRA and CDR2 is YSYEKL in the germline V gene. CDR3 length equals 13 residues. V was clipped by 5 bases and J by 3 bases; unmatched bases: 2. The chain's CDR3 is CASSSRGEETQYF. The CDR3 DNA is TGCGCCAGCAGCTCGCGGGGGGAAGAGACCCAGTACTTC.

The CDR3 coding sequence is TGTGCCAGCAGTGGGACAGGGGTAGATACGCAGTATTTT. Amino acid sequence: CASSGTGVDTQYF. This rearrangement joins TRBV2 to TRBJ2-3; TRBD1 aligns across 9 bases. The junction had 1 base not matched to a gene; V was cut back by 4 bases and J by 5 bases. Germline V gene sequence: CDR1 SNHLY, CDR2 FYNNEI. This CDR3 has 13 amino acids.

As regards this clone: An end of the junction does not agree with germline; a read error may underlie this. The chain couples TRBV19 to TRBJ2-3, with D tentatively TRBD1 (6 bases). Germline V gene lookup returns CDR1 LNHDA and CDR2 SQIVND (reference sequence). This CDR3 region has 15 residues. In DNA, the CDR3 is TGTGCCAGTAGTGGACAGAGTTCACTGACAGGTACGCAGTATTTT. Protein product: CASSGQSSLTGTQYF.

The chain links TRBV27 to TRBJ2-2; the match to TRBD2 covers 11 bases. The CDR3 runs 15 residues. Germline CDR1 and CDR2: MNHEY and SMNVEV (reference sequence). Trimming at V came to 5 bases and at J to 8 bases, leaving 7 bases not matched to a gene. The CDR3 sequence is CASSPRTSGFGELFF. As DNA, the CDR3 is TGTGCCAGCAGTCCCCGGACTAGCGGGTTTGGGGAGCTGTTTTTT.

The chain has TRBV6-2 or TRBV6-3 and TRBJ2-1; tentatively, D is TRBD2 (6 bases). The CDR3 is made up of 12 amino acids. The V and J ends lost 6 bases and 6 bases respectively, with 9 bases between them. Germline CDR1 is MNHEY and CDR2 is SVGEGT. The CDR3 loop is CASSETSNEQFF. In nucleotides, the CDR3 is TGTGCCAGCAGCGAGACTAGCAATGAGCAGTTCTTC.

The rearrangement uses TRBV11-2 and TRBJ2-1; 11 bases align to TRBD2. Trimming took 5 bases from V and 6 from J; bases not matched to a gene: 6. The CDR3 consists of 15 residues. Germline lookup yields CDR1 SGHAT and CDR2 FQNNGV. CDR3 residues: CASSPGLAGGNEQFF. The CDR3 region has the DNA TGTGCCAGCAGCCCTGGACTAGCGGGTGGCAATGAGCAGTTCTTC.

The chain uses TRBV21-1 and TRBJ2-7; the tabulated D call, TRBD2, remains unverified against the DNA. TRBV21-1 is a pseudogene. The CDR3 covers 15 residues. CDR3 amino acids: CASSKDPVGGFEQYV. The CDR3 coding sequence is TGTGCCAGCAGCAAAGACCCGGTCGGGGGTTTCGAGCAGTACGTC.

V and J are TRBV12-5 and TRBJ2-1; no firm D call. V dropped 3 bases and J dropped 2 bases, with 11 bases sitting between them. Germline V gene lookup returns CDR1 LGHNT and CDR2 FRNRAP. This CDR3 spans 15 amino acids. The CDR3 sequence is CASGFSSVPYNEQFF. The CDR3 nucleotides are TGTGCTAGTGGTTTTTCCTCAGTTCCCTACAATGAGCAGTTCTTC.

The sample holds many counts of this clone. The rearrangement uses TRBV3-1 (or the pseudogene TRBV3-2) and TRBJ2-1, with 11 bases that match TRBD2. CDR1 and CDR2 from the germline V gene are LGHDT and YNNKEL (reference sequence). This CDR3 has 18 amino acids. V lost 2 bases to trimming and J lost 4 bases; unmatched junction nucleotides: 10. The CDR3 nucleotides are TGTGCCAGCAGCCAACGACTAGCGGGGTCCTGGCGGTACAATGAGCAGTTCTTC. This encodes CASSQRLAGSWRYNEQFF.

The chain has TRBV27 and TRBJ1-2, with TRBD1 as a possible D gene (6 bases). V lost 4 bases and J lost 9, with 18 bases in between. There are 14 residues in the CDR3. The germline V gene encodes CDR1 MNHEY and CDR2 SMNVEV (reference sequence). In DNA, the CDR3 is TGTGCCAGCAGTTCCTCAGGACAGAATCCCAGCTACACCTTC. It encodes CASSSSGQNPSYTF.

This clone was seen only once. J is TRBJ2-1 and V is TRBV7-9; TRBD1 aligns across 9 bases. The length of the CDR3 is 16 residues. The trim removed 2 bases at V and 6 bases at J, leaving 8 bases unmatched. Germline lookup yields CDR1 SEHNR and CDR2 FQNEAQ (reference sequence). DNA for the CDR3: TGTGCCAGCAGCTTATCTCCGGGACAGGGATCCAATGAGCAGTTCTTC. Its protein product is CASSLSPGQGSNEQFF.

CDR3 protein: CASSETLSSYNSPLHF. CDR3 nucleotide sequence: TGTGCCAGCAGCGAAACGCTAAGCTCCTATAATTCACCCCTCCACTTT. The chain uses TRBV25-1 and TRBJ1-6; no firm D call. Germline V gene data show CDR1 as MGHDK and CDR2 as SYGVNS. This CDR3 comprises 16 residues. V lost 6 bases to trimming and J lost 0 bases, with 12 bases between them.